The 23 T cell receptor beta chains given below trace back to one sample, sequenced in a study of T cells in Graves' hyperthyroidism and ophthalmopathy. Amplified regions were TCR beta CDR3 sequences from RNA transcripts. HTBI primers were the set used in a first-round RT-PCR of the TCR CDR3. TCRdb used MiXCR to reprocess the multiplex PCR reads, holding one entry per CDR3 protein. The sample has around 800,000 distinct CDR3 sequences; approximately 40% are singletons. The sequenced material came from blood. The source of these receptors is a man younger than 35 with Graves' hyperthyroidism.

The chain joins TRBV10-1 to TRBJ2-5, with D hard to call. CDR3 length: 17 residues. Germline V gene data show CDR1 as WNHNN and CDR2 as SYGVQD (reference sequence). V was cut by 3 bases and J by 4 bases, with 21 bases left in between. The CDR3 sequence: CASSDPGKGDATETQYF. CDR3 nucleotides: TGCGCCAGCAGTGACCCCGGAAAAGGCGATGCCACAGAGACCCAGTACTTC.

The chain recombines TRBV2 with TRBJ1-6, with TRBD1 matching over 12 bases. The germline V gene encodes CDR1 SNHLY and CDR2 FYNNEI. V was pared by 3 bases and J by 13 bases, with 10 bases of the junction left unmatched. The CDR3 sequence is 16 residues long. The CDR3 spells CASSEGQGTGGQPLHF. CDR3 nucleotides: TGTGCCAGCAGTGAGGGTCAAGGGACAGGGGGCCAGCCCCTCCACTTT. Complete variable domain (other parts from reference TRBV2 and TRBJ1-6): EPEVTQTPSHQVTQMGQEVILRCVPISNHLYFYWYRQILGQKVEFLVSFYNNEISEKSEIFDDQFSVERPDGSNFTLKIRSTKLEDSAMYFCASSEGQGTGGQPLHFGNGTRLTVT.

This clonotype has more than one count but fewer than ten. The chain employs TRBV14 and TRBJ2-7; 7 bases agree with TRBD1. The germline gives CDR1 SGHDN, CDR2 FVKESK. V was clipped by 4 bases and J by 3 bases; unmatched bases: 6. This CDR3 is 14 amino acids long. CDR3 in amino acids: CASSPMTGFYEQYF. Here the CDR3 DNA reads TGTGCCAGCAGCCCGATGACAGGGTTCTACGAGCAGTACTTC.

The chain combines TRBV11-1 with TRBJ1-2; D uncertain. Germline V CDR1 and CDR2: SGHAT, FQDESV (reference sequence). Trimming removed 5 bases at V and 6 bases at J, with 16 bases between. The CDR3 totals 14 residues. In DNA, the CDR3 is TGTGCCAGCAGCCAGTCCCCCGGGGTGGATGGCTACACCTTC. It encodes CASSQSPGVDGYTF.

Remarks on this clonotype: The conserved final phenylalanine or tryptophan is absent from the CDR3, which likely points to a read error. This chain connects TRBV12-3 or TRBV12-4 to TRBJ1-2; the D gene is possibly TRBD1 (6 bases). The germline V and J ends were trimmed by 3 bases and 5 bases, with 13 bases remaining between them. The CDR3 runs to 14 residues. Here the CDR3 reads CASSFGQGTYGYTS. The DNA of the CDR3 is TGTGCCAGCAGTTTCGGGCAGGGGACGTATGGCTACACCTCC.

The table lists this clonotype with many counts. The chain employs TRBV7-9 and TRBJ2-7, with unresolved D. The CDR3 covers 14 residues. Trimming cost V 1 base and J 1 base, with 8 bases left between them. Germline V lookup: CDR1 SEHNR, CDR2 FQNEAQ (reference sequence). CDR3 sequence: CASSLEADSYEQYF. In DNA form, the CDR3 reads TGTGCCAGCAGCTTAGAGGCGGATTCCTACGAGCAGTACTTC.

This chain links TRBV12-3 or TRBV12-4 with TRBJ1-1, with D possibly being TRBD1 (6 bases). The CDR3 runs to 12 residues. The ends were cut back, 5 bases at V and 11 bases at J, with 15 bases in the middle. The CDR3 nucleotides are TGTGCCAGCAGTGGACAGCCACCCGGGGCTTTCTTT. Its protein is CASSGQPPGAFF.

Comments on this clonotype: A read error may explain this, as a much larger clone is one base away. The CDR3 DNA sequence: TGTGCCAGCAGCAACGCGCCGATAGGGCGTTACGGTCAGCCCCAGCATTTT. The encoded protein is CASSNAPIGRYGQPQHF. The chain has TRBV7-8 and TRBJ1-5; no definite D call. Trimming took 5 bases from V and 6 from J, leaving 23 bases between them. Germline CDR1 reads SGHVS; CDR2 reads FQNEAQ. The CDR3 totals 17 residues.

The chain links TRBV27 to TRBJ2-7; D gene unclear. V lost 0 bases and J lost 2, with 8 bases in between. The germline V gene encodes CDR1 MNHEY and CDR2 SMNVEV (reference sequence). This CDR3 comprises 14 residues. CDR3 DNA: TGTGCCAGCAGTTTATCCTCCCCGGCCTACGAGCAGTACTTC. This encodes CASSLSSPAYEQYF.

V usage is TRBV4-3 and J usage is TRBJ2-7; TRBD1 agrees at 8 bases. From germline, CDR1 is LGHNA and CDR2 YSLEER. The CDR3 is 14 residues long. V lost 0 bases, J lost 4 bases, and 2 bases stayed unmatched. CDR3 amino acids: CASSQEQGVYEQYF. CDR3 DNA sequence: TGCGCCAGCAGCCAAGAACAGGGGGTTTACGAGCAGTACTTC.

The rearrangement uses TRBV29-1 and TRBJ1-4; D ambiguous. Trimming removed 8 bases at V and 8 bases at J, with 12 bases between. Germline CDR1 is SQVTM and CDR2 is ANQGSEA. This CDR3 comprises 11 residues. As DNA, the CDR3 is TGCAGCTTCCGGGGAGACGAAAAACTGTTTTTT. Its translation is CSFRGDEKLFF.

At least ten counts were recorded for this clonotype. The chain links TRBV6-5 to TRBJ1-6; D not resolved. This CDR3 contains 14 residues. The V end lost 8 bases, the J end lost 4 bases, and 12 bases lay between the germline ends. CDR1 is MNHEY and CDR2 is SVGAGI in the germline V gene. CDR3 sequence (DNA): TGTGCCAGCGGTCGCGGGAGTTATAATTCACCCCTCCACTTT. Amino acids: CASGRGSYNSPLHF.

The chain has TRBV4-1 and TRBJ2-5; TRBD1 aligns across 8 bases. This CDR3 spans 13 amino acids. CDR1 MGHRA and CDR2 YSYEKL come from the germline V gene. V was pared by 2 bases and J by 7 bases, with 3 bases of the junction left unmatched. CDR3 in DNA: TGCGCCAGCAGCCAAACCGGGACAGGGACCCAGTACTTC. As protein: CASSQTGTGTQYF.

This chain joins TRBV25-1 and TRBJ2-5; TRBD2 aligns across 11 bases. V lost 7 bases, J lost 1 base, and 8 bases stayed unmatched. The CDR3 is made up of 16 amino acids. The germline gives CDR1 MGHDK, CDR2 SYGVNS. The CDR3 DNA reads as TGTGCCAGCATGACTTTAGCGGGAGGGCCCCAAGAGACCCAGTACTTC. Its translation is CASMTLAGGPQETQYF.

The rearrangement links TRBV4-1 to TRBJ1-6, with D perhaps TRBD1 (5 bases). The CDR3 consists of 15 residues. Trimming removed 0 bases at V and 11 bases at J, with 14 bases between. From germline, CDR1 is MGHRA and CDR2 YSYEKL. DNA for the CDR3: TGCGCCAGCAGCCAAGATATTCTAGGGACTGCACCCCTCCACTTT. It yields the protein CASSQDILGTAPLHF.

This clonotype was seen once. This sequence joins TRBV7-2 and TRBJ2-7; D remains ambiguous. The CDR3 runs 13 residues. Trimming pared 4 bases from V and 6 bases from J, leaving 13 bases between. Germline V gives CDR1 SGHTA, CDR2 FQGNSA. In nucleotides, the CDR3 is TGTGCCAGCAGCTCATTACAAAGTCCCGAGCAGTACTTC. Translation: CASSSLQSPEQYF.

V gene TRBV10-3 combines with J gene TRBJ1-1, with TRBD1 as a possible D gene (6 bases). V was clipped by 10 bases and J by 7 bases, with 19 bases between them. The CDR3 covers 13 residues. Germline assignment: CDR1 ENHRY and CDR2 SYGVKD. CDR3 protein: CASSGTGTREAFF. The CDR3, as DNA: TGTGCCAGCAGCGGTACAGGGACTCGTGAAGCTTTCTTT.

The sample holds many counts of this clonotype. The chain combines TRBV7-9 with TRBJ2-7; TRBD1 matches at 10 bases. From germline, CDR1 is SEHNR and CDR2 FQNEAQ (reference sequence). The CDR3 runs 14 residues. V was clipped by 5 bases and J by 4 bases; unmatched bases: 5. The CDR3 reads CASSRGTGVYEQYF. DNA of the CDR3: TGTGCCAGCAGCCGCGGGACAGGGGTGTACGAGCAGTACTTC.

This clonotype was observed at least ten times. CDR3 DNA sequence: TGTGCCAGTAGCTCCCGGGACATCAATAATTCACCCCTCCACTTT. This codes for CASSSRDINNSPLHF. The V gene is TRBV19, the J gene TRBJ1-6; D perhaps matches TRBD1 (6 bases). The CDR3 length is 15 residues. Germline V gene sequence: CDR1 LNHDA, CDR2 SQIVND (reference sequence). Trimming took off 6 bases at V and 5 bases at J, with 14 bases between the two ends.

The chain joins TRBV6-5 to TRBJ2-2; tentatively, D is TRBD2 (5 bases). The V gene lost 2 bases and the J gene lost 5 bases, with 12 bases spanning the gap. This CDR3 has 15 amino acids. Germline lookup yields CDR1 MNHEY and CDR2 SVGAGI. The CDR3: CASSYAIRGTGELFF. The CDR3 DNA reads TGTGCCAGCAGTTACGCGATCCGGGGTACCGGGGAGCTGTTTTTT.

In DNA form, the CDR3 reads TGCAGTGCTAGAGATTTCAGGACAGTTGACGAGCAGTACTTC. Protein sequence: CSARDFRTVDEQYF. The rearrangement links TRBV20-1 to TRBJ2-7; possibly TRBD1 for D (6 bases). The CDR3 extends over 14 amino acids. Germline loops: CDR1 DFQATT, CDR2 SNEGSKA (reference sequence). Deletions cut 0 bases from V and 5 bases from J, with 14 bases between.

This clonotype came up a few times. The chain couples TRBV2 to TRBJ2-7; D is possibly TRBD1 (6 bases). Germline CDR1 reads SNHLY; CDR2 reads FYNNEI. Trimming cost V 4 bases and J 3 bases, with 13 bases left between them. This CDR3 comprises 14 residues. CDR3 bases: TGTGCCAGCAGTGTTATCGGGACAAACTACGAGCAGTACTTC. Its translation: CASSVIGTNYEQYF.

A note on this clonotype: It may be a read error: a sequence one base away is much more abundant. The V call is TRBV7-9, the J call TRBJ2-7, with 7 bases identical to TRBD1. This CDR3 has 15 amino acids. In germline, CDR1 is SEHNR, CDR2 FQNEAQ (reference sequence). For the CDR3, the DNA is TGTACCAGCAGCCCCTCGACAGGGTCCTCTTACGAGCAGTACTTC. Translating gives CTSSPSTGSSYEQYF.